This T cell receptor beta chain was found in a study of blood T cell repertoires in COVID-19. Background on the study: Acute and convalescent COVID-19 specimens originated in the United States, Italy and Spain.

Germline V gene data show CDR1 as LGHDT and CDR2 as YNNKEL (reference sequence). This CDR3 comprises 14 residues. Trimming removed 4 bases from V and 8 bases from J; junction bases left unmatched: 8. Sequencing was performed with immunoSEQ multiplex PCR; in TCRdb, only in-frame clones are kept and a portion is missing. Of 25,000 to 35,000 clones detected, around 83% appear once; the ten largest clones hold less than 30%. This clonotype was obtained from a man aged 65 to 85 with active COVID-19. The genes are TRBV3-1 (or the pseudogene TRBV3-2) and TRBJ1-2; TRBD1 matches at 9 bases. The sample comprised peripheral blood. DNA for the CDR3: TGTGCCAGCAGCCTCCGGGACAGGGTTTACGGCTACACCTTC. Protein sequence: CASSLRDRVYGYTF.